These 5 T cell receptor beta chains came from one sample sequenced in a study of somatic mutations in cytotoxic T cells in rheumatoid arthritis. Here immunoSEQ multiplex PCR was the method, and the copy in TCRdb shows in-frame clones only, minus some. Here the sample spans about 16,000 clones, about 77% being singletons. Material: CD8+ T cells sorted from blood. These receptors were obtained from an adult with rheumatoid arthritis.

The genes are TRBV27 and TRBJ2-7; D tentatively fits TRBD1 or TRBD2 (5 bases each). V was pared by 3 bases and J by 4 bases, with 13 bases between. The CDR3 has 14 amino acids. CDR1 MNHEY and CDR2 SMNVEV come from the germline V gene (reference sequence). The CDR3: CASSFGAGRYEQYF. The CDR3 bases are TGTGCCAGCAGTTTCGGGGCGGGTCGGTACGAGCAGTACTTC.

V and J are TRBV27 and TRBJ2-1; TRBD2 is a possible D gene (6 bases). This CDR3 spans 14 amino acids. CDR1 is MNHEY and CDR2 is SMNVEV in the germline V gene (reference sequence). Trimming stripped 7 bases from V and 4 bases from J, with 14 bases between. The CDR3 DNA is TGTGCCAGCACTGGCGGGGTGGAATACAATGAGCAGTTCTTC. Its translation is CASTGGVEYNEQFF.

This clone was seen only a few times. The CDR3 nucleotides are TGTGCCAGCAGCGTAACGGGGGATGGGGACGAGCAGTACTTC. Amino acids: CASSVTGDGDEQYF. The chain has TRBV9 and TRBJ2-7; weak D call: TRBD2 (6 bases). This CDR3 contains 14 residues. V lost 1 base and J 5 bases, leaving 13 bases between the germline ends. From germline, CDR1 is SGDLS and CDR2 YYNGEE. The full variable domain, completed using reference TRBV9 and TRBJ2-7, is DSGVTQTPKHLITATGQRVTLRCSPRSGDLSVYWYQQSLDQGLQFLIQYYNGEERAKGNILERFSAQQFPDLHSELNLSSLELGDSALYFCASSVTGDGDEQYFGPGTRLTVT.

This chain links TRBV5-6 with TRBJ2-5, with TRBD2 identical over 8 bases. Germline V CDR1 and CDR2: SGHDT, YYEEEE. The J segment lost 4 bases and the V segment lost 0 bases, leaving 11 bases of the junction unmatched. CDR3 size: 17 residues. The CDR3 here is CASSLAGGGKMSETQYF. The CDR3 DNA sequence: TGTGCCAGCAGCTTGGCGGGCGGGGGGAAAATGTCAGAGACCCAGTACTTC. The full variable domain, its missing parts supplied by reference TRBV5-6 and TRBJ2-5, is DAGVTQSPTHLIKTRGQQVTLRCSPKSGHDTVSWYQQALGQGPQFIFQYYEEEERQRGNFPDRFSGHQFPNYSSELNVNALLLGDSALYLCASSLAGGGKMSETQYFGPGTRLLVL.

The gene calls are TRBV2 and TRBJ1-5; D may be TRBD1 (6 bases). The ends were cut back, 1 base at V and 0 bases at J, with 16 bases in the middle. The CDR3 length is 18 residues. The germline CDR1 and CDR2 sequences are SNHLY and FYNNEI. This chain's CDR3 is CASSEVPLQGHSNQPQHF. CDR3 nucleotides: TGTGCCAGCAGTGAAGTGCCATTACAGGGCCATAGCAATCAGCCCCAGCATTTT. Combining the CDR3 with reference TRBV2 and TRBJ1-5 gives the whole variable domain EPEVTQTPSHQVTQMGQEVILRCVPISNHLYFYWYRQILGQKVEFLVSFYNNEISEKSEIFDDQFSVERPDGSNFTLKIRSTKLEDSAMYFCASSEVPLQGHSNQPQHFGDGTRLSIL.